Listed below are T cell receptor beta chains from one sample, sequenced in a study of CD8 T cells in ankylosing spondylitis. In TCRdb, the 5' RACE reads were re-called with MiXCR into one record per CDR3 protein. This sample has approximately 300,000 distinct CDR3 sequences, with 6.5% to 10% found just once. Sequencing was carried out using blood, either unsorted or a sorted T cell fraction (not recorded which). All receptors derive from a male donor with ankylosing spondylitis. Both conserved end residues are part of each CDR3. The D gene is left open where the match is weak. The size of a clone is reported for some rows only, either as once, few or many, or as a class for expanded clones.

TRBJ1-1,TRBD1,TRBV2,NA,CASRIRGQVRNTEAFF,TGTGCCAGCAGGATAAGGGGACAGGTACGAAACACTGAAGCTTTCTTT
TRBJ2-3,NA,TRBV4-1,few,CASSPLFLRSNTDTQYF,TGCGCCAGCAGCCCCCTTTTCCTACGGAGTAACACAGATACGCAGTATTTT
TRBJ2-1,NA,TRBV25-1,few,CASTARGNNEQFF,TGTGCCAGCACCGCAAGGGGGAACAATGAGCAGTTCTTC
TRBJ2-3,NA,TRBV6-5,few,CASSYDPGVDTQYF,TGTGCCAGCAGTTACGACCCGGGGGTAGATACGCAGTATTTT
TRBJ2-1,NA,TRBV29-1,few,CSVELGGNNEQFF,TGCAGCGTTGAATTAGGGGGGAACAATGAGCAGTTCTTC
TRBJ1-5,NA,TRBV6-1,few,CATKSAGQKYQPQHF,TGTGCCACCAAATCGGCAGGGCAGAAATATCAGCCCCAGCATTTT
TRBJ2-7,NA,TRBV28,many,CASSFTGTEQYF,TGTGCCAGCAGTTTCACCGGGACGGAGCAGTACTTC
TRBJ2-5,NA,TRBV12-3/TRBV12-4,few,CASSLAARPEETQYF,TGTGCCAGCAGTTTAGCCGCGCGGCCAGAAGAGACCCAGTACTTC
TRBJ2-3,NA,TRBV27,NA,CASASVEKFTDTQYF,TGTGCCAGCGCCTCGGTGGAAAAGTTCACAGATACGCAGTATTTT
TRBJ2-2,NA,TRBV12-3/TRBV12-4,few,CASSFFGNTGELFF,TGTGCCAGCAGTTTCTTCGGAAACACCGGGGAGCTGTTTTTT
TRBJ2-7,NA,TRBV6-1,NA,CASSQGASGTYEQYF,TGTGCCAGCAGTCAGGGGGCTAGCGGAACCTACGAGCAGTACTTC
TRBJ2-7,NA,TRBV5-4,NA,CASSHRDLGGEQYF,TGTGCCAGCAGCCACCGGGACCTTGGGGGCGAGCAGTACTTC
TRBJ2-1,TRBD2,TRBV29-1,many,CSVGSGTNQFF,TGCAGCGTTGGGAGCGGGACTAACCAGTTCTTC
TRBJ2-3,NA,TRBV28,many,CASSLAGRFTLTQYF,TGTGCCAGCAGTTTAGCGGGGCGGTTCACCTTGACGCAGTATTTT